The present T cell receptor beta chain was sequenced within a study of shared clonotypes between healthy human individuals. Broader study findings: Against clonotypes common to all four donors, non-shared ones had lower generation probabilities. In general, naive subsets displayed greater estimated richness than memory subsets did.

The V and J ends lost 1 base and 5 bases respectively, with 9 bases between them. CDR1 is SGHRS and CDR2 is YFSETQ in the germline V gene. The CDR3 is 14 residues long. This clone came up once. Its specificity is not known. Repertoires were generated with immunoSEQ multiplex PCR, while TCRdb's copy carries only in-frame clones and drops some. This sample has 1,100,000 or so clones, with around three quarters found just once. V usage is TRBV5-1 and J usage is TRBJ2-2; a possible D gene is TRBD1 (5 bases). This clonotype was sampled from a man aged 18 to 29 in good health. Some clones in this sample may be carry-over from other donors' samples. The sample comprised memory CD4+ T cells from PBMCs. Sample subset: CD45RA-negative fraction. This CDR3 reads CASSLRRATGELFF. The DNA for the CDR3 is TGCGCCAGCAGCTTGCGCAGGGCAACCGGGGAGCTGTTTTTT.